This T cell receptor beta chain was found in a study of T cells in Graves' hyperthyroidism and ophthalmopathy. Amplification of TCR beta CDR3 regions was performed using RNA transcripts as template. TCR CDR3 regions were first amplified by RT-PCR with HTBI primers. TCRdb recomputed calls from the multiplex PCR reads with MiXCR, one row per CDR3 protein. The table includes fewer than 900,000 distinct CDR3 sequences, 15% to 20% detected once. The CDR3 runs to 16 residues. V gave up 3 bases and J gave up 2 bases; unmatched junction bases: 11. Germline V CDR1 and CDR2: DFQATT, SNEGSKA (reference sequence).

Sequencing input: blood. This sequence originates from a woman between 45 and 60 years old with Graves' hyperthyroidism that later progressed to Graves' ophthalmopathy. This chain links TRBV20-1 with TRBJ2-3, with 7 bases aligning to TRBD1. This chain's CDR3 is CSARRTGIPYTDTQYF. As DNA, the CDR3 is TGCAGTGCTAGGAGGACAGGAATACCCTACACAGATACGCAGTATTTT.